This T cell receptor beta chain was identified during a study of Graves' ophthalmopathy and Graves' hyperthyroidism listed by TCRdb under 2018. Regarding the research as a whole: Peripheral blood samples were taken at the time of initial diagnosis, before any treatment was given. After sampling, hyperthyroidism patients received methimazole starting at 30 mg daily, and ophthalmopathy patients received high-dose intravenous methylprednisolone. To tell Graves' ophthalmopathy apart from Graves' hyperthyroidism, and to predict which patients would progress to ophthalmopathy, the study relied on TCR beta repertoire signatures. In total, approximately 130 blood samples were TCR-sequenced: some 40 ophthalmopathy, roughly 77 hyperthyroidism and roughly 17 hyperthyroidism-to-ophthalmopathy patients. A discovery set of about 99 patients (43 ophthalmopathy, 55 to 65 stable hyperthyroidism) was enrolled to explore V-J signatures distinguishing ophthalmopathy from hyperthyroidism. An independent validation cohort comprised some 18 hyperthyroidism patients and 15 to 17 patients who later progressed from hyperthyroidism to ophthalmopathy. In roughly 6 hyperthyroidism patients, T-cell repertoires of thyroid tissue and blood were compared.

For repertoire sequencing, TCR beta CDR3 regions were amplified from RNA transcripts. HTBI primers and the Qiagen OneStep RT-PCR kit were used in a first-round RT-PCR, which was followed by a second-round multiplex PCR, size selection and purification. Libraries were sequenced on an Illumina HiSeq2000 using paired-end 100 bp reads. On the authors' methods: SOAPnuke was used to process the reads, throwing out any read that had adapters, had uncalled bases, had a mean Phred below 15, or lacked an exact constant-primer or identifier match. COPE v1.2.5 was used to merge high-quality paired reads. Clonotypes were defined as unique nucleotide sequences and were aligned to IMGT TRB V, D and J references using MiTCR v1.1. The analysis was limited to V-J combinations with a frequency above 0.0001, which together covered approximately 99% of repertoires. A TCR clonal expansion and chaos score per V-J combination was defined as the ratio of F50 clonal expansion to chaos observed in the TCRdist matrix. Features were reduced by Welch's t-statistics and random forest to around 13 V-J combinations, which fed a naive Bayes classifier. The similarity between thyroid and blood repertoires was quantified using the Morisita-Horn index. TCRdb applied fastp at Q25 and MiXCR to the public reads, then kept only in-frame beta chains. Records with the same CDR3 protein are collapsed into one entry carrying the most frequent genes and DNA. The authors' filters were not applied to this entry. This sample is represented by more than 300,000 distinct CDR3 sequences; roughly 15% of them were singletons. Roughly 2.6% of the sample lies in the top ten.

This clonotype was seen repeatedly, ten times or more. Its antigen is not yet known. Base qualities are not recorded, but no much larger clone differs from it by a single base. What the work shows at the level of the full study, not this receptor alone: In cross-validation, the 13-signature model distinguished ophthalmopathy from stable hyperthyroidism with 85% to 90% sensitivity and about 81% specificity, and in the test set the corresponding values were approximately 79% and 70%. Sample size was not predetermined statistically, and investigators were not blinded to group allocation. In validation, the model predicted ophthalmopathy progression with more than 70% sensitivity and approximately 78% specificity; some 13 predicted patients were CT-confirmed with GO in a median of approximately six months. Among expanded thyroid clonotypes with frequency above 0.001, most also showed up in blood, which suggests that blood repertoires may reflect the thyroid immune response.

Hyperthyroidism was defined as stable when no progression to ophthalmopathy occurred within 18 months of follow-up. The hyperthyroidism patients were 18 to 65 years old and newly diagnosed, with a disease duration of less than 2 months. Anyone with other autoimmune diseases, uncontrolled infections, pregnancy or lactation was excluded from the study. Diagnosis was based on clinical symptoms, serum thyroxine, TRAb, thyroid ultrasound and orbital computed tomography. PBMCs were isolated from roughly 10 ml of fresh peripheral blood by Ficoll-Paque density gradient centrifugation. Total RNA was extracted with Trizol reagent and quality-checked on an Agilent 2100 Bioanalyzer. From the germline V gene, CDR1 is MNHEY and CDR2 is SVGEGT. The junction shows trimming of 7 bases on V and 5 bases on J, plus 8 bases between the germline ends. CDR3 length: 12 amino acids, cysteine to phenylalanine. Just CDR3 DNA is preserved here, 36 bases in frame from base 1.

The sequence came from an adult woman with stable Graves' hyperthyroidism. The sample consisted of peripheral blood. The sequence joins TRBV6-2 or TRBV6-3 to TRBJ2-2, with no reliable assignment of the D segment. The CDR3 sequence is CASKTKTGELFF. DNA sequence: TGTGCCAGCAAAACTAAAACCGGGGAGCTGTTTTTT.